These 2 T cell receptor beta chains originate from one sample sequenced in a study of blood T cell repertoires in COVID-19. Sequencing was performed with immunoSEQ multiplex PCR; in TCRdb, only in-frame clones are kept and a portion is missing. The sample yields around 80,000 clones, 70% to 90% seen once. Material: peripheral blood. The receptors were gathered from an elderly woman with acute or convalescent COVID-19.

The chain employs TRBV7-8 and TRBJ2-7; 12 bases line up with TRBD2. CDR3 size: 18 residues. Trimming cost V 4 bases and J 1 base; bases outside gene matches: 11. Germline V gene lookup returns CDR1 SGHVS and CDR2 FQNEAQ. The CDR3: CASSSRTSGVGSSYEQYF. The CDR3 DNA reads TGTGCCAGCAGCTCCCGGACTAGCGGGGTGGGAAGTTCCTACGAGCAGTACTTC.

The chain is built from TRBV19 and TRBJ1-1; no clear D. Germline loops: CDR1 LNHDA, CDR2 SQIVND (reference sequence). The CDR3 contains 13 residues. V was trimmed by 5 bases and J by 3 bases, leaving 10 bases between them. The CDR3 DNA follows: TGTGCCAGTAGTCATGACACGTACACTGAAGCTTTCTTT. It yields the protein CASSHDTYTEAFF.